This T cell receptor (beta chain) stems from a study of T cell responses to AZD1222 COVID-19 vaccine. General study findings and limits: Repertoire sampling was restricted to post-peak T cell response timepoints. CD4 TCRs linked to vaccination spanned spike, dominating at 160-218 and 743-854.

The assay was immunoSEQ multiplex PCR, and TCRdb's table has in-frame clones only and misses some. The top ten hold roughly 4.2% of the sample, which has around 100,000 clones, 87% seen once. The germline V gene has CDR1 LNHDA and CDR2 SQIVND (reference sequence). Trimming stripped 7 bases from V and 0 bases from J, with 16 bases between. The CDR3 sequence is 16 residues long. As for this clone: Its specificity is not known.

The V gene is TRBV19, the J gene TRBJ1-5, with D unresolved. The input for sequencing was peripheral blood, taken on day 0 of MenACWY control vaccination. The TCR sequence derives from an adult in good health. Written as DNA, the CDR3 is TGTGCCAGTAACCAACCCCCTACCTATAGCAATCAGCCCCAGCATTTT. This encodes CASNQPPTYSNQPQHF.